The 7 T cell receptor beta chains presented below share a single source sample, sequenced in a study of blood T cell repertoires in COVID-19. This table comes from immunoSEQ multiplex PCR, and its TCRdb copy is limited to in-frame clones, with some not included. The sample holds approximately 70,000 clones, 76% seen once. Sequenced input: peripheral blood. The source of these receptors is a man in his 60s with COVID-19, enrolled during active disease.

The chain recombines TRBV20-1 with TRBJ2-3; D not certain. In germline, CDR1 is DFQATT, CDR2 SNEGSKA (reference sequence). CDR3 length: 11 residues. Trimming took off 3 bases at V and 4 bases at J, with 5 bases between the two ends. CDR3 nucleotides: TGCAGTGCTAGGAGGTCAGATACGCAGTATTTT. It encodes CSARRSDTQYF.

Note on this clone: The sample holds other DNA sequences that translate to the same CDR3. This chain joins TRBV6-5 and TRBJ1-1; no clear D. This CDR3 comprises 14 residues. Trimming removed 5 bases at V and 1 base at J, with 11 bases between. CDR1 is MNHEY, CDR2 SVGAGI, per germline. The CDR3 spells CASSTWTGNTEAFF. The CDR3 nucleotides are TGTGCCAGCAGTACCTGGACTGGGAACACTGAAGCTTTCTTT.

This sequence joins TRBV5-1 and TRBJ2-2; D call uncertain. Germline lookup yields CDR1 SGHRS and CDR2 YFSETQ. V lost 4 bases to trimming and J lost 7 bases, with 14 bases between them. The CDR3 has 14 residues. CDR3 nucleotide sequence: TGCGCCAGCAGCCCGACTCGAGAGGACGGGGAGCTGTTTTTT. Protein sequence: CASSPTREDGELFF. Together with reference TRBV5-1 and TRBJ2-2, the CDR3 gives the full variable domain: KAGVTQTPRYLIKTRGQQVTLSCSPISGHRSVSWYQQTPGQGLQFLFEYFSETQRNKGNFPGRFSGRQFSNSRSEMNVSTLELGDSALYLCASSPTREDGELFFGEGSRLTVL.

The chain joins TRBV11-1 to TRBJ1-4; D not certain. This CDR3 region has 14 residues. Germline values: CDR1 SGHAT, CDR2 FQDESV (reference sequence). V lost 5 bases and J 11 bases, leaving 18 bases between the germline ends. CDR3 coding DNA: TGTGCCAGCAGCCCAGGACTCGTCGGGCAGAAACTGTTTTTT. Its protein product is CASSPGLVGQKLFF.

V gene TRBV30 combines with J gene TRBJ2-1; the D is unclear. Germline values: CDR1 GTSNPN, CDR2 SVGIG (reference sequence). V lost 3 bases and J 15 bases, leaving 15 bases between the germline ends. The CDR3 sequence is 11 residues long. Written as DNA, the CDR3 is TGTGCCTGGAGCTTTAGATCGTTAACGTTCTTC. Amino acid sequence: CAWSFRSLTFF.

This chain connects TRBV7-2 to TRBJ2-5; D gene uncertain. Germline V gene data show CDR1 as SGHTA and CDR2 as FQGNSA. The CDR3 has 11 residues. The V gene lost 6 bases and the J gene lost 10 bases, with 12 bases spanning the gap. The CDR3 protein is CASRSSGDQYF. The CDR3 DNA reads as TGTGCCAGCAGGAGCTCTGGAGACCAGTACTTC.

The V call is TRBV4-1, the J call TRBJ1-3; 7 nucleotides match TRBD1. The germline V gene has CDR1 MGHRA and CDR2 YSYEKL. After removal of 0 bases from V and 0 bases from J, the junction contained 2 bases not matched to a gene. The CDR3 has 16 residues. CDR3 sequence (DNA): TGCGCCAGCAGCCAAGACCACAGGGGCTCTGGAAACACCATATATTTT. Its protein is CASSQDHRGSGNTIYF.